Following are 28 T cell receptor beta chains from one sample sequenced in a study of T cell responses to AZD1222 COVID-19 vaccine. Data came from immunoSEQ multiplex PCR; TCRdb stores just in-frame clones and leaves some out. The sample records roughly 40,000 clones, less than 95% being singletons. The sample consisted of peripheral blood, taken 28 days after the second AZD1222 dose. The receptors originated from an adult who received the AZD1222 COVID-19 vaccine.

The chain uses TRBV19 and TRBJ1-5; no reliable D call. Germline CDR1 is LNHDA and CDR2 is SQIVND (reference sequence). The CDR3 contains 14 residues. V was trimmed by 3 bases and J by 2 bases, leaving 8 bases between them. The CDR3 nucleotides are TGTGCCAGTAGTATCAGTAGGGGCAATCAGCCCCAGCATTTT. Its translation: CASSISRGNQPQHF.

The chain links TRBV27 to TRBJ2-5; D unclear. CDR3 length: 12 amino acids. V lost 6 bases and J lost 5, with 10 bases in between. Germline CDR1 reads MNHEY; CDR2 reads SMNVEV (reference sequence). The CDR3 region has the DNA TGTGCCAGCAGCAGCCTCGGGGAGACCCAGTACTTC. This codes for CASSSLGETQYF.

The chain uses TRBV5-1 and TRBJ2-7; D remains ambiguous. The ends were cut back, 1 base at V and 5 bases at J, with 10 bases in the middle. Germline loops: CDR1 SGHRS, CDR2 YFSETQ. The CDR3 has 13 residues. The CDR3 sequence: CASSLLAVDEQYF. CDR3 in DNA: TGCGCCAGCAGCTTGCTGGCAGTGGACGAGCAGTACTTC.

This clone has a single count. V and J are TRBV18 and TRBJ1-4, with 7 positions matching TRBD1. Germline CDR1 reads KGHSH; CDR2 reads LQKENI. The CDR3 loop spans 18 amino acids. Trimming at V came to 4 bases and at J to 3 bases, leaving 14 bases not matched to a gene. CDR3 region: CASSLGRGSVLPNEKLFF. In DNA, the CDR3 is TGTGCCAGCTCACTGGGCAGGGGGTCGGTGCTCCCTAATGAAAAACTGTTTTTT.

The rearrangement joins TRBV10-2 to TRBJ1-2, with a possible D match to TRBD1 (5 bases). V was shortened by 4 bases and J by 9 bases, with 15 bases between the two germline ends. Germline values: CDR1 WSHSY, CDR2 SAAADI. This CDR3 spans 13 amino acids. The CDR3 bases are TGCGCCAGCAGTGGTGGGGGAGGTGGCCGCTACACCTTC. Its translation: CASSGGGGGRYTF.

The CDR3 loop is CASSYTGQGGTEAFF. The CDR3 DNA follows: TGTGCCAGCAGTTACACCGGACAGGGGGGAACTGAAGCTTTCTTT. V usage is TRBV6-5 and J usage is TRBJ1-1, with 10 positions matching TRBD1. This CDR3 comprises 15 residues. CDR1 MNHEY and CDR2 SVGAGI come from the germline V gene. V lost 2 bases and J lost 5; bases outside the gene matches: 5.

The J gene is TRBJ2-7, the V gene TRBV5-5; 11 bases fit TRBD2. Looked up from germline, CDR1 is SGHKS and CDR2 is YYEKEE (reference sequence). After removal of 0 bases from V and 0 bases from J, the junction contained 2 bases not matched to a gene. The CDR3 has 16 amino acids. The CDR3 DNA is TGTGCCAGCAGCTTGGGACTAGCGGGGATCTCCTACGAGCAGTACTTC. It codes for CASSLGLAGISYEQYF.

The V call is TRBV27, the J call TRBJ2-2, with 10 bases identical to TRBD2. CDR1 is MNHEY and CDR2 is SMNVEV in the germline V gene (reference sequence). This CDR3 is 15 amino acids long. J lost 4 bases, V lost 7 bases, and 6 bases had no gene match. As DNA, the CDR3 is TGTGCCAGCAAGGATAGCGGGGGGCGCACCGGGGAGCTGTTTTTT. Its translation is CASKDSGGRTGELFF.

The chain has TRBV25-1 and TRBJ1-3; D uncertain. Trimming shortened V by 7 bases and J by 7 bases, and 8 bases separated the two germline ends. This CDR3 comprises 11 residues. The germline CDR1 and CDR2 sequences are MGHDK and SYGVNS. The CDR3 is CASTGLNTIYF. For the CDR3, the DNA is TGTGCCAGCACAGGTCTGAACACCATATATTTT.

The CDR3 reads CASSLFSFNEKLFF. In DNA form, the CDR3 reads TGTGCCAGCTCACTATTCAGCTTCAATGAAAAACTGTTTTTT. The rearrangement links TRBV18 to TRBJ1-4; no clear D gene. Germline-derived CDR1 and CDR2 are KGHSH and LQKENI. The CDR3 is 14 residues long. V was cut by 4 bases and J by 5 bases, with 11 bases left in between.

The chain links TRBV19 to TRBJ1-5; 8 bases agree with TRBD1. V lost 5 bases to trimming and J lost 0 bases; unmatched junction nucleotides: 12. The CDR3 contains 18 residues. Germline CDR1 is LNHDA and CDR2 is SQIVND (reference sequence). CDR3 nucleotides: TGTGCCAGTAGTCTGAGGACAGGGTATACGGATAGCAATCAGCCCCAGCATTTT. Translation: CASSLRTGYTDSNQPQHF.

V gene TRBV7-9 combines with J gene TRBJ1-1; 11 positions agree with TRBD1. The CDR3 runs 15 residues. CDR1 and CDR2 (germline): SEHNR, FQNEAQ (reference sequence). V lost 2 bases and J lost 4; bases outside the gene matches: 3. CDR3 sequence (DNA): TGTGCCAGCAGCTTATCTGGGACAGGGGGCACTGAAGCTTTCTTT. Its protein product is CASSLSGTGGTEAFF.

The CDR3 DNA reads TGTGCCAGCAGCCCGCAACGGTCCTACGAGCAGTACTTC. It is translated as CASSPQRSYEQYF. This chain connects TRBV7-2 to TRBJ2-7; no reliable D call. Trimming left V 5 bases short and J 1 base short, with 9 bases between. Germline V gives CDR1 SGHTA, CDR2 FQGNSA. CDR3 length: 13 amino acids.

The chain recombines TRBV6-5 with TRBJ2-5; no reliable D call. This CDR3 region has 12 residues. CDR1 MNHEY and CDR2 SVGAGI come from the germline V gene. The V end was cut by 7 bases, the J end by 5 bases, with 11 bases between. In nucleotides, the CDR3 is TGTGCCAGCACCTATTCAAGGGAGACCCAGTACTTC. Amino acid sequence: CASTYSRETQYF.

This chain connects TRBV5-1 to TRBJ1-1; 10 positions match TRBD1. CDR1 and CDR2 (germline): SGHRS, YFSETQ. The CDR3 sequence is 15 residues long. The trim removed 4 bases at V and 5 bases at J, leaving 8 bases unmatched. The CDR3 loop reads CASSTQGQGGTEAFF. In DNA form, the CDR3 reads TGCGCCAGCAGCACTCAAGGACAGGGGGGTACTGAAGCTTTCTTT.

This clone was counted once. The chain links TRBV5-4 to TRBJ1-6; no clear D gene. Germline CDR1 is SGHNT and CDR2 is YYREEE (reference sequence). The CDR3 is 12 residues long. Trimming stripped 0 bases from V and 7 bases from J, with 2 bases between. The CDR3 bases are TGTGCCAGCAGCTTGGCAAATTCACCCCTCCACTTT. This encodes CASSLANSPLHF.

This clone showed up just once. CDR3 sequence reads: CASSIRGRGPITGELFF. The CDR3 coding sequence is TGTGCCAGCAGCATCAGGGGTCGGGGCCCGATCACCGGGGAGCTGTTTTTT. The genes are TRBV7-8 and TRBJ2-2; maybe TRBD1 (6 bases). V shed 5 bases and J shed 4 bases, with 20 bases lying between them. The CDR3 consists of 17 residues. Germline V lookup: CDR1 SGHVS, CDR2 FQNEAQ.

The chain's CDR3 is CASSFGQGASTEAFF. As DNA, the CDR3 is TGTGCCAGCAGTTTCGGGCAGGGGGCCTCCACTGAAGCTTTCTTT. V gene TRBV27 combines with J gene TRBJ1-1; 8 nucleotides agree with TRBD1. This CDR3 region has 15 residues. J was trimmed by 4 bases and V by 3 bases; bases with no gene match: 7. Germline V lookup: CDR1 MNHEY, CDR2 SMNVEV (reference sequence).

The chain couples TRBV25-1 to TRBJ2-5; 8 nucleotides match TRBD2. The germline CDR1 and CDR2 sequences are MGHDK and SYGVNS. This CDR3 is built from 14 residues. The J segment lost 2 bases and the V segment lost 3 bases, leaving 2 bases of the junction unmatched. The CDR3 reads CASSDIAGQETQYF. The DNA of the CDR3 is TGTGCCAGCAGTGACATAGCGGGGCAAGAGACCCAGTACTTC.

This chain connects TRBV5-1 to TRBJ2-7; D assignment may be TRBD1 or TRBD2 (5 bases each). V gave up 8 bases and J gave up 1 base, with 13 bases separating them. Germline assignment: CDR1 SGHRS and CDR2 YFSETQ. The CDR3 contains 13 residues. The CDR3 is CASTGTQSYEQYF. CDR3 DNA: TGCGCCAGTACCGGGACCCAATCCTACGAGCAGTACTTC.

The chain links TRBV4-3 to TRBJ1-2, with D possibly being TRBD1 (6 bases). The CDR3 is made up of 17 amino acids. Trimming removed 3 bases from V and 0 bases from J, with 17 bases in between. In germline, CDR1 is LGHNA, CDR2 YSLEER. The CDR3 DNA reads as TGCGCCAGCAGCCAGACGACAGGCGCACCAACTAACTATGGCTACACCTTC. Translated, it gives CASSQTTGAPTNYGYTF.

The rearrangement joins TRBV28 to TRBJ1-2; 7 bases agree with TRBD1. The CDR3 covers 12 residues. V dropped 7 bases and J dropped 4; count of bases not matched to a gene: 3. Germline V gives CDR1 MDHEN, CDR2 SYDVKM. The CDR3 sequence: CASKGAIYGYTF. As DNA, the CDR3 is TGTGCCAGCAAGGGGGCTATCTATGGCTACACCTTC.

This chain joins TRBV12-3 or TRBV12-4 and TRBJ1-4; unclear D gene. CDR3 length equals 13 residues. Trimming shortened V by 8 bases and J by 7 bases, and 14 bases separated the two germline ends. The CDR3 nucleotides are TGTGCCAGCTCGTCCAAGCACCTTGAAAAACTGTTTTTT. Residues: CASSSKHLEKLFF.

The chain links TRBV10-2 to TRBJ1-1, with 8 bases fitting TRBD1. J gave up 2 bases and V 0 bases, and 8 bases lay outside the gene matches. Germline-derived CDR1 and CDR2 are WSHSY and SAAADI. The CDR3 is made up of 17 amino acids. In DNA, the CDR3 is TGCGCCAGCAGTGAGTCGCCGATGACAGGGGCCAACACTGAAGCTTTCTTT. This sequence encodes CASSESPMTGANTEAFF.

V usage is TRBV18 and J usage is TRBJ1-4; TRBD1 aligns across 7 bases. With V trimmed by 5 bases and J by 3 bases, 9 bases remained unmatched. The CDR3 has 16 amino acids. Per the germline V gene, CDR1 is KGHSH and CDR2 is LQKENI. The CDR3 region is CASSAQLDRPNEKLFF. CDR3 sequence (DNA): TGTGCCAGCTCAGCACAATTGGACAGGCCTAATGAAAAACTGTTTTTT.

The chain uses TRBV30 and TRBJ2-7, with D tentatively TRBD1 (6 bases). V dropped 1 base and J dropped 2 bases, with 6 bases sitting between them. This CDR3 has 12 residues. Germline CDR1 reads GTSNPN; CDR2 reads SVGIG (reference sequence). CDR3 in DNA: TGTGCCTGGAGTGGGGGGCCCTACGAGCAGTACTTC. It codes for CAWSGGPYEQYF.

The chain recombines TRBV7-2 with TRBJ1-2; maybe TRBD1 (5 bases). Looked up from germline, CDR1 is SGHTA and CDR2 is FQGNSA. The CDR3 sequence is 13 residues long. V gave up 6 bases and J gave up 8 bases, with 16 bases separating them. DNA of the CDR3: TGTGCCAGCAGGATTAAGGGCAGGGAGGGCTACACCTTC. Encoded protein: CASRIKGREGYTF.

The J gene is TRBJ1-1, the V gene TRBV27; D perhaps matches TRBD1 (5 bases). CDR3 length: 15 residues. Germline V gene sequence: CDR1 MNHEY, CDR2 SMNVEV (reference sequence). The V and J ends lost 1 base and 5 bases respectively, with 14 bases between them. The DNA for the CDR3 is TGTGCCAGCAGTTTATATCCGGTGGGGGATACTGAAGCTTTCTTT. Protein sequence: CASSLYPVGDTEAFF.